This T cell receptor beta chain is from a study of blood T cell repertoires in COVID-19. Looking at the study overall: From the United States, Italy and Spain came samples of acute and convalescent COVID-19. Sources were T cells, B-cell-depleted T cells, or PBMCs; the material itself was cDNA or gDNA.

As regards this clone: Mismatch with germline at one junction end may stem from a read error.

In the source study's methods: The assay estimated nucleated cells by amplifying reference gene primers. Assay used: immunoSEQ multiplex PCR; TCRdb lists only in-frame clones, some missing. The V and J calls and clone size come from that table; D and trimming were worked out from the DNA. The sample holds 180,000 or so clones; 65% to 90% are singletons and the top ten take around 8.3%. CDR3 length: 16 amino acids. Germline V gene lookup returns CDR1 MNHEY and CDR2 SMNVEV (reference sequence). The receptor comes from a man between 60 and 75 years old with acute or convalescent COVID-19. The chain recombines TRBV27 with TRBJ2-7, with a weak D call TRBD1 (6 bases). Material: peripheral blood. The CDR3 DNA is TGTGCCAGCAGTATATCCGGACAGCCCGGCCCCTACGAGCAGTACTTC. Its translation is CASSISGQPGPYEQYF.